This TCR beta chain comes out of a study of T cells in Graves' hyperthyroidism and ophthalmopathy (dated by TCRdb to about 2019). The study in broad terms: Peripheral blood was collected at initial diagnosis, before any treatment. To identify TCR V-J signatures that set the groups apart, the researchers used a discovery cohort of 90 to 100 patients, made up of approximately 43 with Graves' ophthalmopathy and 55 to 65 with stable Graves' hyperthyroidism. Whether ophthalmopathy could be predicted prospectively was tested in an independent validation cohort made up of roughly 19 hyperthyroidism patients plus 17 patients who later progressed to ophthalmopathy. The 95 to 100 discovery patients were randomly divided into training and test sets at a 7:3 ratio. In addition, the study compared T-cell repertoires in thyroid tissue and in blood from a handful of Graves' hyperthyroidism patients. Once sampling was done, hyperthyroidism patients were given methimazole at a starting dose of 30 mg daily, whereas ophthalmopathy patients were given high-dose intravenous methylprednisolone. The paper describes TCR Vbeta CDR3 sequencing of 140 or so peripheral blood samples, made up of approximately 40 ophthalmopathy patients, roughly 72 hyperthyroidism patients and some 17 progressor patients. Study-wide conclusions, independent of this receptor: Sample size was not statistically predetermined, and blinding of investigators to group allocation was not performed. In validation, the model predicted progression to ophthalmopathy a median of about 6.5 months before onset, with about 64% sensitivity and nearly 75% specificity. In cross-validation, a model built on a 13 V-J signature told ophthalmopathy apart from stable hyperthyroidism with about 90% sensitivity and approximately 84% specificity, and in testing the same model reached 80%/75%. Most expanded thyroid clonotypes (frequency above 0.001) were also detected in blood, suggesting blood repertoires may reflect thyroid immune responses.

Spanning cysteine to phenylalanine, the CDR3 consists of 17 amino acids. The CDR3 DNA has 51 bases and is translated from base 1. Trimming takes 5 bases from V and 6 bases from J, and the germline ends sit 23 bases apart. Via the germline V gene, CDR1 is MDHEN and CDR2 SYDVKM. TCR beta CDR3 regions were amplified from RNA transcripts. For the first round of RT-PCR on the TCR CDR3, the HTBI primer set was used together with the Qiagen OneStep RT-PCR kit. Libraries were constructed in a second round of multiplex PCR, after which size selection and purification were carried out. The libraries were sequenced on an Illumina HiSeq2000 using paired-end 100 bp reads. The published analysis was carried out like this. SOAPnuke was used to process the raw data, removing reads that contained adapters or uncalled bases, had a mean Phred below 15, or lacked an exact match to the constant primer or identifier. COPE v1.2.5 was used to merge the high-quality paired reads, and each unique nucleotide sequence was defined as a clonotype. MiTCR v1.1 was used to align the clonotypes against IMGT TRBV, TRBD and TRBJ reference segments. The analysis included only V-J combinations with a frequency above 0.0001, which together covered more than 99% of the repertoires. A TCS score was defined as the ratio between F50 (clonal expansion) and ExV (chaos), using BLOSUM62-based TCRdist between CDR3 peptides within each V-J. Welch's t-statistics and random forest reduced around 510 V-J features to under 15, which were used in a naive Bayes classifier (R e1071). TCRdb trimmed public reads at Q25 via fastp, called clones via MiXCR and kept in-frame beta chains. Here each entry gathers all rows of one CDR3 protein and keeps the most common genes and DNA. For this entry, the V and J calls and clone size follow TCRdb and not the study's own pipeline. This sample holds about 600,000 distinct CDR3 sequences; around 13% were observed only once. About an eighth of the sample is taken by the ten largest.

There are many counts of this clonotype. This receptor's antigen is unknown. Base qualities are not at hand, and no much larger clone is one base apart. Ophthalmopathy patients had moderately to severely active disease, with a Clinical Activity Score of 3 or more, a NOSPECS grade of 4 or more, and a disease duration of less than 3 months. Exclusion was applied to patients with uncontrolled infections, other autoimmune diseases, pregnancy or lactation. Diagnoses were based on clinical symptoms, serum thyroxine and TRAb, thyroid ultrasound and orbital computed tomography. PBMCs were isolated from about 10 ml of fresh peripheral blood by Ficoll-Paque density gradient centrifugation. Total RNA was extracted with Trizol reagent, and quality was checked on an Agilent 2100 Bioanalyzer.

Sequenced: blood. The TCR comes from a woman aged 50 to 60 with Graves' ophthalmopathy. The chain uses TRBV28 and TRBJ1-5; a weak D assignment points to TRBD1 (6 bases agree). The CDR3 protein is CASSPSPGQLVGQPQHF. The DNA sequence is given as TGTGCCAGCAGTCCCTCCCCGGGACAACTCGTTGGTCAGCCCCAGCATTTT.